This T cell receptor beta chain emerged from a study of shared clonotypes between healthy human individuals. Study results and limitations: A handful of donors shared approximately 5% of their naive CD4 clonotypes. Investigators collected only blood, and repertoires in tissues likely differ.

The method was immunoSEQ multiplex PCR; TCRdb's version includes in-frame clones alone and lacks a portion of them. The data contain 1.5 million to 2.5 million clones, approximately 94% of them seen just once; the ten biggest clones take up 1% to 1.5%. Germline values: CDR1 LGHNT, CDR2 FRNRAP. The CDR3 length is 15 residues. V dropped 4 bases and J dropped 2 bases, with 15 bases sitting between them. Turning to this clone: What it recognizes is unknown.

CD8 cells classed as naive were CD45RO-negative and positively selected for CCR7, excluding terminally differentiated effector memory CD45RA+ cells. The chain employs TRBV12-5 and TRBJ2-7; D gene unclear. This TCR came from a man younger than 30 in good health. What was sequenced was naive CD8+ T cells sorted from blood. The CDR3 DNA is TGTGCTAGTGGTTATTCACTGTACAACCCCTACGAGCAGTACTTC. Its protein is CASGYSLYNPYEQYF.